This is a list of T cell receptor beta chains from one sample in a study of blood T cell repertoires in COVID-19. Some clones are missing from TCRdb's copy, which holds only in-frame ones; the method was immunoSEQ multiplex PCR. The table has roughly 410,000 clones, 70% to 90% seen once. Input material: peripheral blood. The source is a woman aged 60-75 years with COVID-19, enrolled during active disease. Both conserved end residues are part of each CDR3. Fields, in order: clone size, V gene, CDR3 length, J gene, D gene, CDR3 DNA, CDR3 protein. A D gene is named only where the DNA matches it firmly. Size values are once, few and many counts, or a class for expanded clones, and some rows have none.

clone size: NA; V gene: TRBV5-1; CDR3 length: 12; J gene: TRBJ2-5; D gene: NA; CDR3 DNA: TGCGCCAGCAGCCAGGTACAAGAGACCCAGTACTTC; CDR3 protein: CASSQVQETQYF
clone size: once; V gene: TRBV7-9; CDR3 length: 14; J gene: TRBJ1-2; D gene: NA; CDR3 DNA: TGTGCCAGCAGTCCTGGGATGGGGAGTTATGGCTACACCTTC; CDR3 protein: CASSPGMGSYGYTF
clone size: once; V gene: TRBV6-5; CDR3 length: 15; J gene: TRBJ1-1; D gene: TRBD1; CDR3 DNA: TGTGCCAGCAGTCGTCCCGGGACAGGGAACACTGAAGCTTTCTTT; CDR3 protein: CASSRPGTGNTEAFF
clone size: NA; V gene: TRBV29-1; CDR3 length: 15; J gene: TRBJ2-5; D gene: TRBD2; CDR3 DNA: TGCAGCGGGACGGGACTAGCGGGGCCCGGGGAGACCCAGTACTTC; CDR3 protein: CSGTGLAGPGETQYF
clone size: NA; V gene: TRBV5-6; CDR3 length: 13; J gene: TRBJ2-7; D gene: NA; CDR3 DNA: TGTGCCAGCAGCTCGGGATCCTTAACCGAGCAGTACTTC; CDR3 protein: CASSSGSLTEQYF
clone size: NA; V gene: TRBV5-4; CDR3 length: 16; J gene: TRBJ2-3; D gene: TRBD1; CDR3 DNA: TGTGCCAGCAGCGGAACCGGGACAGCACACACAGATACGCAGTATTTT; CDR3 protein: CASSGTGTAHTDTQYF
clone size: once; V gene: TRBV2; CDR3 length: 14; J gene: TRBJ1-4; D gene: TRBD1; CDR3 DNA: TGTGCCAGCAGGGGACAGGTTCAGAATGAAAAACTGTTTTTT; CDR3 protein: CASRGQVQNEKLFF
clone size: NA; V gene: TRBV7-9; CDR3 length: 14; J gene: TRBJ2-7; D gene: TRBD1; CDR3 DNA: TGTGCCAGCAGCGGGACAGGGGGTATTTTTAAGCAGTACTTC; CDR3 protein: CASSGTGGIFKQYF
clone size: NA; V gene: TRBV19; CDR3 length: 16; J gene: TRBJ1-5; D gene: NA; CDR3 DNA: TGTGCCAGTAGTATAGGACGGGGGGCGCCCAATCAGCCCCAGCATTTT; CDR3 protein: CASSIGRGAPNQPQHF
clone size: NA; V gene: TRBV21-1; CDR3 length: 18; J gene: TRBJ2-3; D gene: NA; CDR3 DNA: TGTGCCAGCAGCAAAAGCCGTAGCGGGGAACCCGAGCCAGATACGCAGTATTTT; CDR3 protein: CASSKSRSGEPEPDTQYF
clone size: NA; V gene: TRBV3-1/TRBV3-2; CDR3 length: 14; J gene: TRBJ1-3; D gene: NA; CDR3 DNA: TGTGCCAGCAGCCAAGCAGGGGCAGGAAACACCATATATTTT; CDR3 protein: CASSQAGAGNTIYF
clone size: NA; V gene: TRBV5-6; CDR3 length: 17; J gene: TRBJ1-3; D gene: TRBD1; CDR3 DNA: TGTGCCAGCAGCTCTTGGACAGGACTAAGGCCCACAAACACCATATATTTT; CDR3 protein: CASSSWTGLRPTNTIYF